These T cell receptor beta chains were read from a single sample in a study of Graves' ophthalmopathy and Graves' hyperthyroidism. TCRdb independently ran MiXCR on the multiplex PCR reads; one entry per CDR3 protein. The sample consists of hundreds of thousands of distinct CDR3 sequences, 22% of them appearing once. Sample: peripheral blood. Every receptor here comes from a woman younger than 35 with stable Graves' hyperthyroidism. Some clones in this sample may be carry-over from other donors' samples. Both conserved end residues are part of each CDR3. D genes are given only for firm matches. For some rows the clone size is stated as once, few or many, or as a class when expanded; others skip it.

TRBJ1-2,.,15,.,TRBV2,TGTGCCAGCAGCGGAAGTGTAGACAGTAGCTATGGCTACACCTTC,CASSGSVDSSYGYTF
TRBJ1-1,many,12,TRBD1,TRBV29-1,TGCAGCCCGGGACAGGTGAACACTGAAGCTTTCTTT,CSPGQVNTEAFF
TRBJ2-5,many,12,.,TRBV30,TGTGCCTGGATCACGTACCAAGAGACCCAGTACTTC,CAWITYQETQYF
TRBJ2-5,many,16,.,TRBV4-1,TGCGCCAGCAGCCAAGGCTCTCAGTTAGGTCAAGAGACCCAGTACTTC,CASSQGSQLGQETQYF
TRBJ1-1,.,13,.,TRBV6-1,TGTGCCAGCAGTGGGTCCAGGAATACTGAAGCTTTCTTT,CASSGSRNTEAFF
TRBJ2-5,many,14,TRBD1,TRBV28,TGTGCCAGCAACTGGGGGACAGGGAAAGAGACCCAGTACTTC,CASNWGTGKETQYF
TRBJ2-7,.,14,.,TRBV6-1,TGTGCCAGCAGTGAACCCACTGAATCCTACGAGCAGTACTTC,CASSEPTESYEQYF
TRBJ2-5,.,13,.,TRBV4-3,TGCGCCAGCAGCCAAGATATCCGAGAGACCCAGTACTTC,CASSQDIRETQYF
TRBJ2-7,.,18,TRBD1,TRBV20-1,TGCAGTGCTAGGGCCGGGACAGGGACCTTCCTAGGAACCTACGAGCAGTACTTC,CSARAGTGTFLGTYEQYF
TRBJ2-6,few,15,TRBD1,TRBV28,TGTGCCAGCAGGACAGGGGAGGCTGGGGCCAACGTCCTGACTTTC,CASRTGEAGANVLTF
TRBJ1-3,many,14,.,TRBV6-5,TGTGCCAGCAGTTCCCCGGACTCTGGAAACACCATATATTTT,CASSSPDSGNTIYF
TRBJ2-7,many,15,.,TRBV6-1,TGTGCCAGCAGCCCTTTGGCCGGGACATCCTACGAGCAGTACTTC,CASSPLAGTSYEQYF
TRBJ2-3,few,15,TRBD1,TRBV11-1,TGTGCCAGCAGCTTAAGGGGACAGCCTTCGGATACGCAGTATTTT,CASSLRGQPSDTQYF
TRBJ1-5,.,16,.,TRBV12-3/TRBV12-4,TGTGCCAGCAGTTACTCGCTAGCACAGGGCCTAAAGGCCCAGCATTTT,CASSYSLAQGLKAQHF
TRBJ2-7,many,12,TRBD2,TRBV7-9,TGTGCCGGTAGCGGGGGAGTCTACGAGCAGTACTTC,CAGSGGVYEQYF
TRBJ1-5,many,14,TRBD1,TRBV10-3,TGTGCCATCAGTGAGGGACAGGGCAATCAGCCCCAGCATTTT,CAISEGQGNQPQHF
TRBJ2-7,many,15,.,TRBV20-1,TGCAGTGCTAGAGATGCGCCGGGGGGCCCCTACGAGCAGTACTTC,CSARDAPGGPYEQYF
TRBJ2-5,many,19,TRBD2,TRBV7-2,TGTGCCAGCAGCCGCCGGGGGGCCGGGACTAGCGGGACTCAAGAGACCCAGTACTTC,CASSRRGAGTSGTQETQYF